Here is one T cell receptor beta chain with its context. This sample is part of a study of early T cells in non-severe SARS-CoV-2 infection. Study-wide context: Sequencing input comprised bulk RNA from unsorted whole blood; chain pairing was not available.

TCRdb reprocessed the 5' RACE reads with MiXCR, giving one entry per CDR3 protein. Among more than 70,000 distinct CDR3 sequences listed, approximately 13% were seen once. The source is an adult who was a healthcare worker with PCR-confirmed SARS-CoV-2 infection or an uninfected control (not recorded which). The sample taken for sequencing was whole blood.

CDR3 coding DNA: TGCAGTGCTCTACCTTCAGGGGGCGTAAGCACAGATACGCAGTATTTT. This gives the protein CSALPSGGVSTDTQYF. The genes are TRBV20-1 and TRBJ2-3; TRBD1 matches 8 bases. Per the germline V gene, CDR1 is DFQATT and CDR2 is SNEGSKA (reference sequence). V dropped 5 bases and J dropped 0; count of bases not matched to a gene: 10. The CDR3 is made up of 16 amino acids.